This T cell receptor beta chain was sequenced for a study of post-analysis software for immune sequencing data. Across the study: Relapsing-remitting, secondary progressive and progressive-relapsing multiple sclerosis courses were included. Study-level findings and limits: Same-batch samples co-clustered strongly by F measure. Comparison of patients with controls showed roughly five TRBV segments more frequent in patients, TRBV5-6, TRBV5-1 and TRBV20-1 among them. Controls showed significantly higher normalized Chao1 diversity than did multiple sclerosis patients.

This clonotype showed up just a few times. The antigen is undetermined. The CDR3 totals 19 residues. Deletions cut 5 bases from V and 3 bases from J, with 23 bases between. Germline lookup yields CDR1 SGHTA and CDR2 FQGNSA. cDNA libraries for TCR beta contained unique molecular identifiers. The source material, about 0.95 to 11 million T cells, gave rise to roughly 500,000 cDNA molecules. Each CDR3 protein gets one entry after TCRdb re-called the PCR reads with MiXCR. The sample shows hundreds of thousands of distinct CDR3 sequences, 53% of them seen only once. The rearrangement links TRBV7-2 to TRBJ2-6; either TRBD1 or TRBD2 may supply D (5 bases each). The sequenced sample consisted of blood. The origin of this receptor is a girl under 18 with multiple sclerosis. The chain's CDR3 is CASSRDHGMGWLGANVLTF. In DNA form, the CDR3 reads TGTGCCAGCAGCCGGGACCACGGTATGGGTTGGCTTGGGGCCAACGTCCTGACTTTC.